A single sample is the source of the 29 T cell receptor beta chains below, sequenced in a study of blood T cell repertoires in COVID-19. Assay: immunoSEQ multiplex PCR; the TCRdb copy retains only in-frame clones and omits some. The data contain approximately 89,000 clones, 75% to 85% of them singletons. The material sequenced was peripheral blood. These receptors came from a human donor in a cohort sampled during active COVID-19.

The rearrangement uses TRBV19 and TRBJ2-1; TRBD2 matches 8 bases. The CDR3 totals 16 residues. The germline V gene encodes CDR1 LNHDA and CDR2 SQIVND (reference sequence). V was clipped by 3 bases and J by 6 bases; unmatched bases: 10. The CDR3 nucleotides read TGTGCCAGTAGTATGCCGCTAGCGGGCGCCGCCAATGAGCAGTTCTTC. This sequence encodes CASSMPLAGAANEQFF.

This sequence joins TRBV7-2 and TRBJ2-6, with a weak D call TRBD2 (5 bases). The CDR3 covers 18 residues. Germline V gene lookup returns CDR1 SGHTA and CDR2 FQGNSA. V shed 4 bases and J shed 0 bases, with 16 bases lying between them. CDR3 residues: CASSSQSGFRSGANVLTF. CDR3 DNA: TGTGCCAGCAGCTCCCAATCGGGGTTCCGCTCTGGGGCCAACGTCCTGACTTTC.

The genes are TRBV5-1 and TRBJ1-2; D is ambiguous. Trimming removed 1 base at V and 3 bases at J, with 13 bases between. This CDR3 is built from 15 residues. Germline loops: CDR1 SGHRS, CDR2 YFSETQ. The CDR3 sequence is CASSLRGLGDYGYTF. Written as DNA, the CDR3 is TGCGCCAGCAGCTTGAGAGGGCTCGGGGACTATGGCTACACCTTC. The full variable domain, with the rest looked up from reference TRBV5-1 and TRBJ1-2, is KAGVTQTPRYLIKTRGQQVTLSCSPISGHRSVSWYQQTPGQGLQFLFEYFSETQRNKGNFPGRFSGRQFSNSRSEMNVSTLELGDSALYLCASSLRGLGDYGYTFGSGTRLTVV.

The chain carries TRBV6-5 and TRBJ2-3; D uncertain. CDR3 length: 14 amino acids. Germline lookup yields CDR1 MNHEY and CDR2 SVGAGI. The V end was cut by 1 base, the J end by 2 bases, with 7 bases between. The CDR3 region has the DNA TGTGCCAGCAGTTACTGGCGGAACACAGATACGCAGTATTTT. It yields the protein CASSYWRNTDTQYF.

The DNA of the CDR3 is TGTGCCAGCAGTTTTTCACAGCCGCCCAAGGGACAGAGAGGCTACGAGCAGTACTTC. Translating gives CASSFSQPPKGQRGYEQYF. The J gene is TRBJ2-7, the V gene TRBV28; 7 bases are a match to TRBD1. Germline trimming cut 3 bases from V and 3 bases from J; bases unmatched to any gene: 20. Germline values: CDR1 MDHEN, CDR2 SYDVKM. This CDR3 comprises 19 residues.

V and J are TRBV7-8 and TRBJ2-7, with 10 bases that match TRBD2. Trimming removed 0 bases from V and 2 bases from J; junction bases left unmatched: 7. Germline loops: CDR1 SGHVS, CDR2 FQNEAQ. The CDR3 is 17 amino acids. The CDR3 loop reads CASSLARTSGSPYEQYF. Here the CDR3 DNA reads TGTGCCAGCAGCTTAGCCCGGACTAGCGGATCTCCCTACGAGCAGTACTTC. The full variable domain, its missing parts supplied by reference TRBV7-8 and TRBJ2-7, is GAGVSQSPRYKVAKRGQDVALRCDPISGHVSLFWYQQALGQGPEFLTYFQNEAQLDKSGLPSDRFFAERPEGSVSTLKIQRTQQEDSAVYLCASSLARTSGSPYEQYFGPGTRLTVT.

The gene calls are TRBV5-1 and TRBJ2-7; 7 bases agree with TRBD2. Germline lookup yields CDR1 SGHRS and CDR2 YFSETQ. J gave up 0 bases and V 0 bases, and 0 bases lay outside the gene matches. The CDR3 spans 14 residues. CDR3 nucleotide sequence: TGCGCCAGCAGCTTGGCGGGGGGCTCCTACGAGCAGTACTTC. Amino acids: CASSLAGGSYEQYF.

The V and J genes are TRBV10-2 and TRBJ2-7; 11 positions agree with TRBD2. There are 16 residues in the CDR3. With 3 bases clipped from V and 5 bases from J, the junction kept 9 bases outside the gene matches. The germline V gene encodes CDR1 WSHSY and CDR2 SAAADI. CDR3 in amino acids: CASSDLPSGRPHEQYF. The CDR3 coding sequence is TGCGCCAGCAGTGATTTGCCTAGCGGGAGGCCCCACGAGCAGTACTTC.

The chain uses TRBV7-2 and TRBJ2-3, with D possibly matching TRBD2 (6 bases). The CDR3 is 18 residues long. CDR1 is SGHTA, CDR2 FQGNSA, per germline. Trimming left V 1 base short and J 0 bases short, with 17 bases between. The CDR3 region has the DNA TGTGCCAGCAGCTTAGTCGGCGGAGGGTCTACTAGCACAGATACGCAGTATTTT. Translating it yields CASSLVGGGSTSTDTQYF.

The chain employs TRBV27 and TRBJ2-7; D is undetermined. V lost 0 bases, J lost 9 bases, and 18 bases lay in between. The CDR3 spans 15 residues. Per germline, CDR1 MNHEY and CDR2 SMNVEV (reference sequence). This CDR3 reads CASSLSGSPMTGQYF. CDR3 coding DNA: TGTGCCAGCAGTTTATCAGGCAGTCCCATGACGGGGCAGTACTTC.

This chain uses TRBV2 with TRBJ2-1; 7 nucleotides align to TRBD2. This CDR3 is built from 15 residues. Germline values: CDR1 SNHLY, CDR2 FYNNEI. J was trimmed by 15 bases and V by 7 bases; bases with no gene match: 21. CDR3 bases: TGTGCCAGCAATCGAGTAGAAGGGAGGGGCGGATATCTGTTCTTC. Residues: CASNRVEGRGGYLFF.

This chain links TRBV12-3 or TRBV12-4 with TRBJ1-5, with a tentative D call TRBD1 (5 bases). V was clipped by 1 base and J by 7 bases, with 8 bases between them. The CDR3 is 13 amino acids. CDR3 in DNA: TGTGCCAGCAGTTTAGGGGGCGGACAGCCCCAGCATTTT. Encoded protein: CASSLGGGQPQHF.

This rearrangement joins TRBV28 to TRBJ1-6; 10 positions match TRBD1. The CDR3 covers 15 residues. In germline, CDR1 is MDHEN, CDR2 SYDVKM. The V segment lost 4 bases and the J segment 5 bases; nucleotides outside the gene matches: 2. The chain's CDR3 is CASSSGQGDNSPLHF. CDR3 bases: TGTGCCAGCAGTTCCGGACAGGGGGATAATTCACCCCTCCACTTT.

This chain links TRBV18 with TRBJ2-1; 14 bases are a match to TRBD2. The CDR3 sequence is 15 residues long. CDR1 KGHSH and CDR2 LQKENI come from the germline V gene. J was trimmed by 7 bases and V by 3 bases; bases with no gene match: 2. DNA of the CDR3: TGTGCCAGCTCACCTTGGACTAGCGGGGGGAATGAGCAGTTCTTC. It is translated as CASSPWTSGGNEQFF. The full variable domain, rest sourced from reference TRBV18 and TRBJ2-1, is NAGVMQNPRHLVRRRGQEARLRCSPMKGHSHVYWYRQLPEEGLKFMVYLQKENIIDESGMPKERFSAEFPKEGPSILRIQQVVRGDSAAYFCASSPWTSGGNEQFFGPGTRLTVL.

The chain links TRBV28 to TRBJ1-1; a weak D match, TRBD1 (5 bases). The CDR3 covers 14 residues. CDR1 and CDR2 (germline): MDHEN, SYDVKM. Trimming removed 1 base at V and 10 bases at J, with 16 bases between. The CDR3 region has the DNA TGTGCCAGCAGTTTATCCGGGACTCTAGAAAGAGCTTTCTTT. Translated, it gives CASSLSGTLERAFF.

The chain joins TRBV5-4 to TRBJ2-5, with 10 positions matching TRBD2. Germline CDR1 SGHNT, CDR2 YYREEE (reference sequence). J lost 5 bases, V lost 0 bases, and 10 bases had no gene match. This CDR3 has 17 residues. The CDR3 reads CASSLAGVAGGSETQYF. As DNA, the CDR3 is TGTGCCAGCAGCTTGGCCGGGGTAGCGGGAGGTTCGGAGACCCAGTACTTC.

Details on this clone: One end of the junction does not line up with germline, which may come from a read error. The chain couples TRBV2 to TRBJ1-5, with TRBD1 matching 7 bases. The CDR3 consists of 14 residues. Germline CDR1 reads SNHLY; CDR2 reads FYNNEI. The CDR3 nucleotides are TGTGCCAGCACTGAACAGGGGTTACAGGGGCCCCAGCATTTT. Translated: CASTEQGLQGPQHF.

This clone was seen once. CDR3 residues: CSASSGHEQYF. In DNA, the CDR3 is TGCAGTGCTAGCAGTGGGCACGAGCAGTACTTC. J is TRBJ2-7 and V is TRBV20-1; D is ambiguous. The CDR3 is 11 residues long. Trimming pared 3 bases from V and 5 bases from J, leaving 8 bases between. Germline values: CDR1 DFQATT, CDR2 SNEGSKA (reference sequence).

This chain connects TRBV20-1 to TRBJ2-7; D is possibly TRBD2 (5 bases). V lost 6 bases and J lost 7, with 10 bases in between. The CDR3 extends over 10 amino acids. Germline V CDR1 and CDR2: DFQATT, SNEGSKA (reference sequence). Here the CDR3 reads CSASEREQYF. The CDR3 DNA sequence: TGCAGTGCCTCTGAGCGGGAGCAGTACTTC.

This clone was seen a few times. J is TRBJ1-1 and V is TRBV18; D ambiguous. The length of the CDR3 is 13 residues. V lost 4 bases and J lost 6, with 12 bases in between. Germline V gene data show CDR1 as KGHSH and CDR2 as LQKENI. The chain's CDR3 is CASSLLREAEAFF. The CDR3 DNA sequence: TGTGCCAGCTCACTTCTTAGGGAGGCTGAAGCTTTCTTT.

V gene TRBV29-1 combines with J gene TRBJ1-1; D remains ambiguous. From germline, CDR1 is SQVTM and CDR2 ANQGSEA. The CDR3 loop spans 14 amino acids. CDR3 coding DNA: TGCAGGGGGATCCTAGCATCGGGGAACACTGAAGCTTTCTTT. Residues: CRGILASGNTEAFF. The full variable domain, rest sourced from reference TRBV29-1 and TRBJ1-1, is SAVISQKPSRDICQRGTSLTIQCQVDSQVTMMFWYRQQPGQSLTLIATANQGSEATYESGFVIDKFPISRPNLTFSTLTVSNMSPEDSSIYLCRGILASGNTEAFFGQGTRLTVV.

The gene calls are TRBV18 and TRBJ2-7; 14 bases align to TRBD2. Germline CDR1 and CDR2: KGHSH and LQKENI. J was trimmed by 2 bases and V by 3 bases; bases with no gene match: 0. There are 15 residues in the CDR3. The CDR3 reads CASSPGLAGAYEQYF. In DNA, the CDR3 is TGTGCCAGCTCACCGGGACTAGCGGGAGCCTACGAGCAGTACTTC. The full variable domain, its missing parts supplied by reference TRBV18 and TRBJ2-7, is NAGVMQNPRHLVRRRGQEARLRCSPMKGHSHVYWYRQLPEEGLKFMVYLQKENIIDESGMPKERFSAEFPKEGPSILRIQQVVRGDSAAYFCASSPGLAGAYEQYFGPGTRLTVT.

This sequence joins TRBV3-1 (or the pseudogene TRBV3-2) and TRBJ2-5; the match to TRBD1 covers 7 bases. Germline V lookup: CDR1 LGHDT, CDR2 YNNKEL (reference sequence). Trimming removed 2 bases from V and 9 bases from J; junction bases left unmatched: 12. The CDR3 runs 15 residues. This CDR3 is CASSQRQGRMRSQYF. The DNA of the CDR3 is TGTGCCAGCAGCCAACGACAGGGAAGGATGAGGTCCCAGTACTTC.

The rearrangement links TRBV5-5 to TRBJ2-7; 8 bases agree with TRBD2. V was clipped by 0 bases and J by 6 bases; unmatched bases: 11. CDR3 length: 16 amino acids. CDR1 SGHKS and CDR2 YYEKEE come from the germline V gene (reference sequence). The CDR3 region has the DNA TGTGCCAGCAGCTTGGCCGGGGGGGAGGTTTCAAGCGAGCAGTACTTC. This sequence encodes CASSLAGGEVSSEQYF. The full variable domain, its missing parts supplied by reference TRBV5-5 and TRBJ2-7, is DAGVTQSPTHLIKTRGQQVTLRCSPISGHKSVSWYQQVLGQGPQFIFQYYEKEERGRGNFPDRFSARQFPNYSSELNVNALLLGDSALYLCASSLAGGEVSSEQYFGPGTRLTVT.

This chain connects TRBV11-3 to TRBJ2-7; 9 bases are shared with TRBD2. Germline V gene data show CDR1 as SGHNT and CDR2 as YENEEA. The V gene end was trimmed by 5 bases and the J gene end by 3 bases; junction bases not matched to a gene: 8. The CDR3 extends over 15 amino acids. CDR3 protein: CASSRSSGMGYEQYF. The CDR3 DNA follows: TGTGCCAGCAGCCGCTCTAGCGGGATGGGCTACGAGCAGTACTTC.

This chain joins TRBV7-2 and TRBJ1-6, with 8 bases lining up with TRBD1. The germline V gene encodes CDR1 SGHTA and CDR2 FQGNSA. This CDR3 has 16 amino acids. Trimming cost V 5 bases and J 1 base; bases outside gene matches: 4. The CDR3 region has the DNA TGTGCCAGCAGCCCCCGACAGGGGTCCTATAATTCACCCCTCCACTTT. Amino acids: CASSPRQGSYNSPLHF.

This clone was seen more than once but under ten times. The V and J genes are TRBV28 and TRBJ1-5; maybe TRBD1 (5 bases). The germline gives CDR1 MDHEN, CDR2 SYDVKM. The CDR3 loop spans 15 amino acids. The ends were cut back, 8 bases at V and 4 bases at J, with 18 bases in the middle. The CDR3 protein is CASPKRGTANQPQHF. In nucleotides, the CDR3 is TGTGCCAGCCCCAAGCGCGGGACCGCGAATCAGCCCCAGCATTTT.

A few counts support this clone. This chain connects TRBV28 to TRBJ1-5; tentatively, D is TRBD1 (6 bases). The CDR3 runs 17 residues. The germline V gene has CDR1 MDHEN and CDR2 SYDVKM. V was shortened by 1 base and J by 2 bases, with 15 bases between the two germline ends. This CDR3 reads CASSLYQGQEGNQPQHF. CDR3 nucleotide sequence: TGTGCCAGCAGTTTATACCAGGGGCAGGAGGGCAATCAGCCCCAGCATTTT.

The V call is TRBV3-1 (or the pseudogene TRBV3-2), the J call TRBJ1-1; D possibly corresponds to TRBD1 (5 bases). The CDR3 totals 14 residues. Germline V gives CDR1 LGHDT, CDR2 YNNKEL (reference sequence). V lost 3 bases, J lost 2 bases, and 10 bases lay in between. Here the CDR3 reads CASSQGQGNTEAFF. CDR3 DNA: TGTGCCAGCAGCCAGGGCCAGGGAAACACTGAAGCTTTCTTT.